This paragraph covers one T cell receptor beta chain sequence. Only in-frame clones appear in the TCRdb table, and some are missing; sequencing was by immunoSEQ multiplex PCR. The sample includes roughly 200,000 clones, 80% to 90% of them seen just once. The data were taken from a study of blood T cell repertoires in COVID-19. The receptor was isolated from a man between 60 and 70 years old with acute or convalescent COVID-19. Sequencing was carried out using peripheral blood.

CDR3 sequence (DNA): TGTGCCAGCAGCTTAGGAGGTGGACAGAGCTACAATGAGCAGTTCTTC. This sequence encodes CASSLGGGQSYNEQFF. This chain connects TRBV7-9 to TRBJ2-1, with D perhaps matching TRBD1 (6 bases). The germline V gene has CDR1 SEHNR and CDR2 FQNEAQ (reference sequence). Trimming stripped 1 base from V and 3 bases from J, with 13 bases between. The CDR3 loop spans 16 amino acids.